Presented here are 15 T cell receptor beta chains from one specimen sequenced in a study of shared clonotypes between healthy human individuals. The naive CD8 population came from CD45RO-negative cells selected for CCR7, without terminally differentiated effector memory CD45RA+ cells. TCRdb keeps only in-frame clones here, not all; method: immunoSEQ multiplex PCR. The table lists over 800,000 clones, 80% to 95% of them singletons, with under 30% in the top ten. Sequenced material: naive CD8+ T cells sorted from blood. The receptors here all came from a young man in good health.

The chain links TRBV28 to TRBJ2-1; 10 positions match TRBD2. The CDR3 covers 15 residues. The germline V gene has CDR1 MDHEN and CDR2 SYDVKM. With 2 bases clipped from V and 6 bases from J, the junction kept 4 bases outside the gene matches. CDR3 bases: TGTGCCAGCAGTTTACTAGCGGGAGTGATCAATGAGCAGTTCTTC. Encoded protein: CASSLLAGVINEQFF. Full variable domain (remainder filled in from reference TRBV28 and TRBJ2-1): DVKVTQSSRYLVKRTGEKVFLECVQDMDHENMFWYRQDPGLGLRLIYFSYDVKMKEKGDIPEGYSVSREKKERFSLILESASTNQTSMYLCASSLLAGVINEQFFGPGTRLTVL.

The genes are TRBV7-9 and TRBJ1-1, with TRBD1 matching 7 bases. The length of the CDR3 is 15 residues. The J segment lost 2 bases and the V segment lost 2 bases, leaving 5 bases of the junction unmatched. The germline gives CDR1 SEHNR, CDR2 FQNEAQ (reference sequence). The CDR3 sequence is CASSLLGGENTEAFF. CDR3 bases: TGTGCCAGCAGCTTACTAGGGGGCGAAAACACTGAAGCTTTCTTT.

The V call is TRBV27, the J call TRBJ2-1; 7 bases fit TRBD1. Per germline, CDR1 MNHEY and CDR2 SMNVEV (reference sequence). The CDR3 totals 14 residues. With V trimmed by 4 bases and J by 4 bases, 4 bases remained unmatched. This chain's CDR3 is CASSSSDRYNEQFF. The CDR3 region has the DNA TGTGCCAGCAGTTCCTCGGACAGGTACAATGAGCAGTTCTTC.

This clone was recorded once. The genes are TRBV6-6 and TRBJ2-2, with unresolved D. Germline assignment: CDR1 MNHNY and CDR2 SVGAGI (reference sequence). The CDR3 is made up of 13 amino acids. Trimming took 8 bases from V and 3 from J, leaving 10 bases between them. The CDR3 nucleotides read TGTGCCAGCGCCGGGTTGTACACCGGGGAGCTGTTTTTT. Amino acids: CASAGLYTGELFF.

The rearrangement uses TRBV7-9 and TRBJ2-1; D gene uncertain. The CDR3 runs 13 residues. With 2 bases removed from V and 7 bases from J, the gap between germline ends came to 9 bases. CDR1 is SEHNR and CDR2 is FQNEAQ in the germline V gene (reference sequence). CDR3 DNA sequence: TGTGCCAGCAGCTTAAGTTTAGGGAATGAGCAGTTCTTC. It yields the protein CASSLSLGNEQFF.

V is TRBV19 and J is TRBJ2-2; D gene uncertain. Deletions cut 3 bases from V and 5 bases from J, with 4 bases between. The CDR3 totals 12 residues. From germline, CDR1 is LNHDA and CDR2 SQIVND (reference sequence). CDR3 in DNA: TGTGCCAGTAGTATTCAGACCGGGGAGCTGTTTTTT. It encodes CASSIQTGELFF.

On this clone: Other DNA variants within this sample encode the same CDR3. The chain joins TRBV27 to TRBJ1-1; tentatively, D is TRBD1 (5 bases). The CDR3 extends over 14 amino acids. V gave up 2 bases and J gave up 0 bases, with 7 bases separating them. CDR1 is MNHEY and CDR2 is SMNVEV in the germline V gene (reference sequence). Here the CDR3 reads CASSLQGLNTEAFF. The CDR3 DNA reads TGTGCCAGCAGTTTACAGGGCCTGAACACTGAAGCTTTCTTT.

The rearrangement joins TRBV19 to TRBJ2-1; 13 bases are shared with TRBD2. The CDR3 has 14 residues. Germline assignment: CDR1 LNHDA and CDR2 SQIVND (reference sequence). V gave up 8 bases and J gave up 4 bases; unmatched junction bases: 2. In nucleotides, the CDR3 is TGTGCCAGTTCGGGACTAGCGGGATACAATGAGCAGTTCTTC. Its protein is CASSGLAGYNEQFF. Supplemented by reference TRBV19 and TRBJ2-1, the full variable domain reads DGGITQSPKYLFRKEGQNVTLSCEQNLNHDAMYWYRQDPGQGLRLIYYSQIVNDFQKGDIAEGYSVSREKKESFPLTVTSAQKNPTAFYLCASSGLAGYNEQFFGPGTRLTVL.

The chain is built from TRBV30 and TRBJ2-3, with 8 bases identical to TRBD1. The CDR3 is made up of 15 amino acids. The germline V gene encodes CDR1 GTSNPN and CDR2 SVGIG (reference sequence). With V trimmed by 2 bases and J by 3 bases, 7 bases remained unmatched. DNA for the CDR3: TGTGCCTGGAGTACCATCGGACAGGGAACAGATACGCAGTATTTT. Amino acid sequence: CAWSTIGQGTDTQYF. Full variable domain (rest looked up from reference TRBV30 and TRBJ2-3): SQTIHQWPATLVQPVGSPLSLECTVEGTSNPNLYWYRQAAGRGLQLLFYSVGIGQISSEVPQNLSASRPQDRQFILSSKKLLLSDSGFYLCAWSTIGQGTDTQYFGPGTRLTVL.

The genes are TRBV13 and TRBJ2-3; 11 nucleotides match TRBD2. The germline V gene has CDR1 PRHDT and CDR2 FYEKMQ (reference sequence). Unmatched junction bases numbered 6, after V lost 2 bases and J lost 2 bases. The CDR3 is made up of 17 amino acids. CDR3 region: CASSLSPGLADTDTQYF. Here the CDR3 DNA reads TGTGCCAGCAGCTTATCACCGGGACTAGCGGACACAGATACGCAGTATTTT.

The chain links TRBV6-6 to TRBJ2-7; tentatively, D is TRBD1 (5 bases). This CDR3 has 13 residues. Germline CDR1 reads MNHNY; CDR2 reads SVGAGI (reference sequence). V was clipped by 2 bases and J by 2 bases, with 7 bases between them. The CDR3: CASSYGATYEQYF. The CDR3 DNA reads as TGTGCCAGCAGTTACGGGGCAACCTACGAGCAGTACTTC.

V usage is TRBV9 and J usage is TRBJ1-4, with TRBD1 matching over 7 bases. V shed 4 bases and J 4 bases; nucleotides not matched to a gene: 7. The CDR3 is made up of 15 amino acids. Germline V gives CDR1 SGDLS, CDR2 YYNGEE. CDR3 nucleotide sequence: TGTGCCAGCAGCCCCGGGGGGACAGTTAATGAAAAACTGTTTTTT. It is translated as CASSPGGTVNEKLFF.

The CDR3 nucleotides are TGCGCCAGCAGTGAGTTAGCAGGGCCCGAGCAGTACTTC. Amino acid sequence: CASSELAGPEQYF. The genes are TRBV10-2 and TRBJ2-7; D might be TRBD1 (5 bases). Trimming left V 1 base short and J 6 bases short, with 10 bases between. This CDR3 contains 13 residues. Germline V gene lookup returns CDR1 WSHSY and CDR2 SAAADI.

The V and J genes are TRBV11-2 and TRBJ2-1; 8 bases line up with TRBD2. This CDR3 has 16 amino acids. The V segment lost 5 bases and the J segment 0 bases; nucleotides outside the gene matches: 6. Germline-derived CDR1 and CDR2 are SGHAT and FQNNGV. The CDR3 spells CASSLRGGSSYNEQFF. The CDR3 DNA follows: TGTGCCAGCAGCCTACGGGGGGGGAGCTCCTACAATGAGCAGTTCTTC.

The gene calls are TRBV6-1 and TRBJ2-2; possibly TRBD1 for D (6 bases). Trimming left V 10 bases short and J 7 bases short, with 13 bases between. This CDR3 comprises 12 residues. Germline V gene lookup returns CDR1 MNHNS and CDR2 SASEGT. The CDR3 DNA reads TGTGCCACCAGGGGTTTGGGCGGGGAGCTGTTTTTT. This translates into CATRGLGGELFF.